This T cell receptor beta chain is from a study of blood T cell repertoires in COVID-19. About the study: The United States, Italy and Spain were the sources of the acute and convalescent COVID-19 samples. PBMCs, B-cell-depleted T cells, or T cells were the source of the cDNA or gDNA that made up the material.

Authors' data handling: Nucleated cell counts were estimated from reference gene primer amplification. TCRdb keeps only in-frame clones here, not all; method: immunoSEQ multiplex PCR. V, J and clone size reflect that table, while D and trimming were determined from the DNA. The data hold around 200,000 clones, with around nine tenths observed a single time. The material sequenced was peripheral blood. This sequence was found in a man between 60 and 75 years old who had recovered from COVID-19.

This CDR3 reads CASSYIQGAGGYTF. CDR3 bases: TGTGCCAGCAGTTACATTCAGGGCGCAGGTGGCTACACCTTC. The V call is TRBV6-5, the J call TRBJ1-2, with D perhaps TRBD1 (5 bases). CDR3 length: 14 residues. Trimming removed 2 bases from V and 7 bases from J, with 14 bases in between. From germline, CDR1 is MNHEY and CDR2 SVGAGI.